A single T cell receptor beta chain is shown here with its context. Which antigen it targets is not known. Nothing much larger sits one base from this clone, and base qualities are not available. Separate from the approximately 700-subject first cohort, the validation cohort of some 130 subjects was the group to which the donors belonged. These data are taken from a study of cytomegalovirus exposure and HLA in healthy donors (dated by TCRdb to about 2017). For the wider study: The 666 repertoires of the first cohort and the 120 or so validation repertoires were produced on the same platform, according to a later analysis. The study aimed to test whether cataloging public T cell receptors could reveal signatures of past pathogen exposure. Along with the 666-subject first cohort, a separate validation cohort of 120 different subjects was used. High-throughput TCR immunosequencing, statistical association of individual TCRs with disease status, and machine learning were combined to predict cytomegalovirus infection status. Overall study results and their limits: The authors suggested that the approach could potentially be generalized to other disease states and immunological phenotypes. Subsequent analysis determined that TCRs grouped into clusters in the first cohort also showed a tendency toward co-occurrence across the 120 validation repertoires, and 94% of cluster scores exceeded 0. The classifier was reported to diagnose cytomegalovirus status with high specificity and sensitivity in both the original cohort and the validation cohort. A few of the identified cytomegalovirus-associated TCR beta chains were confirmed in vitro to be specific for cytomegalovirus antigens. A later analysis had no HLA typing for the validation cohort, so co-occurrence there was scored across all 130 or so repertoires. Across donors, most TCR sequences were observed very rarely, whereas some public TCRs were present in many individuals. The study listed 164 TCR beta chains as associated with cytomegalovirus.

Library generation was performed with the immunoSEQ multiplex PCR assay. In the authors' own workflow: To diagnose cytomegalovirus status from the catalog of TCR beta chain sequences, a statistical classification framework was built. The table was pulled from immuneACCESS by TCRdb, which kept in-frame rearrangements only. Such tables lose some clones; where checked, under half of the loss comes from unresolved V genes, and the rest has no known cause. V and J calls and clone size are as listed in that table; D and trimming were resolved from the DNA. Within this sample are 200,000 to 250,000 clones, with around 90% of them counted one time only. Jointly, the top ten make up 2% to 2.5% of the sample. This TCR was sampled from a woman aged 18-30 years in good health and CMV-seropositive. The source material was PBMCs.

The sequence in DNA is TGTGCCAGCAGCTTAGGGCAGACCAGCTCCTACAATGAGCAGTTCTTC. It specifies CASSLGQTSSYNEQFF. The receptor chain draws on TRBV7-3 and TRBJ2-1, with no confidently assigned D gene. From a lookup of the germline V gene, CDR1 and CDR2 are SGHTA and FQGTGA. Deletion took 2 bases off V and 0 bases off J, with a span of 11 bases between the germline ends. From its cysteine to its phenylalanine, the CDR3 spans 16 amino acids. Just the 48-base CDR3 DNA is kept, in frame starting at base 1.